This entry describes one TCR beta chain. Its antigen is still unknown. This sample is drawn from a study of monozygotic twins with inflammatory bowel disease. Points from the study as a whole: The study found lower TCRbeta diversity (inverse Simpson) in IBD patients than in healthy co-twins. A lone strong IBD-associated signal or clonotype found no support.

Blood samples of about 2.5 ml were drawn from every donor. CDR1 SGHTA and CDR2 FQGNSA come from the germline V gene. CDR3 length: 14 residues. TCRdb re-called the 5' RACE reads; one entry per CDR3 protein, DNA not given. The sample includes approximately 400,000 distinct CDR3 sequences. This TCR was recovered from a human donor with ulcerative colitis or Crohn's disease, or a healthy co-twin of an affected twin (not recorded which). The chain is built from TRBV7-2 and TRBJ1-5; the TCRdb D gene call, TRBD1, has no DNA to confirm it. Sequenced: blood. The CDR3 sequence is CASSLARGGQPQHF.